This T cell receptor (beta chain) was recovered during a study of regulatory T cells in long-lasting Graves disease. About the study: New Graves' disease cases had less than 3 months of antithyroid drugs. Study-level points and caveats: Among persistent patients, a larger number of public clonotypes were shared (approximately 3,000) than among newly diagnosed patients (about 1,000). Sampling was limited to peripheral blood rather than thyroid tissue.

As concerns this clonotype: Antigen specificity is unknown.

Trimming removed 6 bases from V and 2 bases from J; junction bases left unmatched: 4. The CDR3 length is 14 residues. Per germline, CDR1 ENHRY and CDR2 SYGVKD. Building of the TCR beta libraries involved iRepertoire HTBI primers and Arm-PCR of CDR3 regions. One entry per CDR3 protein, called by TCRdb with MiXCR from the multiplex PCR reads. The table records around 500,000 distinct CDR3 sequences, 9.5% to 15% of them present only once. Regarding time point: newly diagnosed GD, antithyroid drugs for less than 3 months. Scientists built the TCR library using RNA that was extracted from PBMCs. This sample was also put to use in a study of T cells in Graves' hyperthyroidism and ophthalmopathy.

The rearrangement links TRBV10-3 to TRBJ1-1, with TRBD1 matching over 9 bases. The origin of this receptor is a woman aged 25 to 39 with Graves disease. Sample: peripheral blood mononuclear cells (PBMCs), taken at new diagnosis, from a patient treated with antithyroid drugs. The CDR3 DNA is TGTGCCATCAGGGGACAGGGTCCCAACACTGAAGCTTTCTTT. It is translated as CAIRGQGPNTEAFF.